One sample yielded the 11 T cell receptor beta chains listed below, sequenced in a study of breast tumors, draining lymph nodes, adjacent tissues. Breast cancer patients provided tissue from their axillary draining lymph nodes. TCRdb reanalysed the multiplex PCR reads using MiXCR and keeps one entry per CDR3 protein. The sample includes about 270,000 distinct CDR3 sequences, about 30% of them seen just once. Sequenced: axillary lymph node tissue. The source of these receptors is a female donor with breast cancer. Some clones in this sample may be carry-over from other donors' samples.

This clonotype was counted ten times or more. J is TRBJ1-2 and V is TRBV7-9; D is ambiguous. Deletions cut 5 bases from V and 8 bases from J, with 12 bases between. This CDR3 spans 12 amino acids. The germline CDR1 and CDR2 sequences are SEHNR and FQNEAQ (reference sequence). The CDR3 protein is CASSPKTEGYTF. CDR3 sequence (DNA): TGTGCCAGCAGCCCTAAGACGGAAGGCTACACCTTC.

With respect to this clonotype: A much bigger clone sits one base away, suggesting this may be a read error. V is TRBV10-3 and J is TRBJ2-3, with a tentative D call TRBD2 (6 bases). This CDR3 region has 14 residues. V gave up 10 bases and J gave up 4 bases, with 18 bases separating them. Per the germline V gene, CDR1 is ENHRY and CDR2 is SYGVKD. For the CDR3, the DNA is TGTGCCAGCACCCCGGGAGAGAGGGCAGATACGCAGTATTTT. It encodes CASTPGERADTQYF.

Many counts were recorded for this clonotype. This chain uses TRBV20-1 with TRBJ2-3; D is uncertain. The V end lost 0 bases, the J end lost 8 bases, and 3 bases lay between the germline ends. The CDR3 is 10 residues long. Germline-derived CDR1 and CDR2 are DFQATT and SNEGSKA (reference sequence). The CDR3 sequence: CSAREATQYF. The CDR3 DNA reads as TGCAGTGCTAGAGAGGCTACGCAGTATTTT.

This clonotype was counted ten times or more. The CDR3 DNA sequence: TGCGCCAGCAGCCGACCCGAACTAGCGGGAGGGCCGAGGGAGACCCAGTACTTC. Translated, it gives CASSRPELAGGPRETQYF. V usage is TRBV5-1 and J usage is TRBJ2-5; 13 nucleotides align to TRBD2. In germline, CDR1 is SGHRS, CDR2 YFSETQ. V trimming: 4 bases; J trimming: 5 bases; junction bases outside the gene matches: 14. The CDR3 covers 18 residues. Looking up the rest from reference TRBV5-1 and TRBJ2-5 gives the full variable domain: KAGVTQTPRYLIKTRGQQVTLSCSPISGHRSVSWYQQTPGQGLQFLFEYFSETQRNKGNFPGRFSGRQFSNSRSEMNVSTLELGDSALYLCASSRPELAGGPRETQYFGPGTRLLVL.

This clonotype was observed many times. This sequence joins TRBV20-1 and TRBJ2-3; D gene ambiguous. Germline assignment: CDR1 DFQATT and CDR2 SNEGSKA (reference sequence). The CDR3 totals 15 residues. Trimming removed 5 bases from V and 0 bases from J, with 15 bases in between. Here the CDR3 DNA reads TGCAGTGCTGCGAAGGAAGCCTCTAGCACAGATACGCAGTATTTT. Translation gives CSAAKEASSTDTQYF.

This clonotype came up a few times. The chain is built from TRBV30 and TRBJ2-7; D gene ambiguous. Trimming removed 2 bases at V and 0 bases at J, with 14 bases between. This CDR3 contains 15 residues. CDR1 is GTSNPN, CDR2 SVGIG, per germline (reference sequence). The CDR3: CAWSPRLLSSYEQYF. DNA for the CDR3: TGTGCCTGGAGTCCTCGGTTACTCAGCTCCTACGAGCAGTACTTC.

This clonotype was seen repeatedly, ten times or more. V gene TRBV12-3 or TRBV12-4 combines with J gene TRBJ2-1; 7 bases line up with TRBD1. V dropped 5 bases and J dropped 2; count of bases not matched to a gene: 3. CDR3 size: 14 residues. CDR3 nucleotide sequence: TGTGCCAGCAGTCCGACAGGGCCCTACAATGAGCAGTTCTTC. Protein: CASSPTGPYNEQFF.

In regard to this clonotype: Possible read error: a much larger clone is one base away. The chain joins TRBV6-5 to TRBJ2-3; TRBD1 matches at 9 bases. The CDR3 is 14 amino acids. In germline, CDR1 is MNHEY, CDR2 SVGAGI. The CDR3 here is CASNPDRGADAQYF. The CDR3 DNA reads as TGTGCCAGCAACCCGGACAGGGGTGCAGATGCGCAGTATTTT.

This clonotype was seen ten or more times. J is TRBJ2-5 and V is TRBV10-3; 7 bases align to TRBD2. This CDR3 is built from 15 residues. J was trimmed by 4 bases and V by 0 bases; bases with no gene match: 5. CDR1 and CDR2 from the germline V gene are ENHRY and SYGVKD. In DNA form, the CDR3 reads TGTGCCATCAGTGAGTCCTCGGGAGGCGCAGAGACCCAGTACTTC. Its protein is CAISESSGGAETQYF.

With regard to this clonotype: One end of the junction is discordant with germline, which a read error may explain. The V and J genes are TRBV20-1 and TRBJ1-4, with 10 bases aligning to TRBD1. Germline assignment: CDR1 DFQATT and CDR2 SNEGSKA (reference sequence). This CDR3 has 13 residues. Here the CDR3 reads CSAKGQGDEKLFF. DNA of the CDR3: TGCAGTGCTAAAGGACAGGGGGATGAAAAACTGTTCTTT.

To note about this clonotype: This CDR3 fails to terminate in the conserved phenylalanine or tryptophan, so it likely reflects a read error. The chain carries TRBV20-1 and TRBJ1-5; the D is unclear. The CDR3 runs 15 residues. Trimming took 1 base from V and 7 from J, leaving 17 bases between them. The germline V gene has CDR1 DFQATT and CDR2 SNEGSKA (reference sequence). CDR3 protein: CSARGSAGSYQPQHI. The CDR3, as DNA: TGCAGTGCTAGAGGTTCCGCCGGGTCGTACCAGCCCCAGCATATT.